Each of the 21 T cell receptor beta chains below was sequenced from the same sample in a study of blood T cell repertoires in COVID-19. Assay: immunoSEQ multiplex PCR; the TCRdb copy retains only in-frame clones and omits some. The sample lists under 350,000 clones, roughly nine tenths occurring once. Material for sequencing was peripheral blood. The receptors come from a young man with active or convalescent COVID-19.

V and J are TRBV5-4 and TRBJ2-3; 9 bases agree with TRBD1. V lost 0 bases, J lost 3 bases, and 14 bases stayed unmatched. The V gene's germline CDR1 is SGHNT and CDR2 YYREEE (reference sequence). This CDR3 is built from 19 residues. The CDR3, as DNA: TGTGCCAGCAGCTTGGGACAGGGGGGTCCTCTAGGGAGAACAGATACGCAGTATTTT. Encoded protein: CASSLGQGGPLGRTDTQYF.

The genes are TRBV14 and TRBJ2-3; D not certain. The CDR3 sequence is 15 residues long. CDR1 is SGHDN and CDR2 is FVKESK in the germline V gene. V was clipped by 1 base and J by 3 bases, with 11 bases between them. In DNA, the CDR3 is TGTGCCAGCAGCCAAGGGGCGATGCAGACAGATACGCAGTATTTT. It yields the protein CASSQGAMQTDTQYF. Filled out from reference TRBV14 and TRBJ2-3, the complete variable domain reads EAGVTQFPSHSVIEKGQTVTLRCDPISGHDNLYWYRRVMGKEIKFLLHFVKESKQDESGMPNNRFLAERTGGTYSTLKVQPAELEDSGVYFCASSQGAMQTDTQYFGPGTRLTVL.

This clone was recorded a few times. The chain uses TRBV6-2 or TRBV6-3 and TRBJ2-7; 7 nucleotides line up with TRBD2. The CDR3 contains 14 residues. Looked up from germline, CDR1 is MNHEY and CDR2 is SVGEGT. With 5 bases clipped from V and 0 bases from J, the junction kept 4 bases outside the gene matches. This CDR3 is CASSPLADSYEQYF. The CDR3 DNA is TGTGCCAGCAGTCCCCTAGCGGACTCCTACGAGCAGTACTTC.

V gene TRBV27 combines with J gene TRBJ2-6; D not certain. The CDR3 contains 16 residues. Trimming cost V 6 bases and J 0 bases, with 12 bases left between them. The germline gives CDR1 MNHEY, CDR2 SMNVEV (reference sequence). The CDR3 sequence: CASSSQPVSGANVLTF. CDR3 coding DNA: TGTGCCAGCAGCTCACAGCCGGTCTCTGGGGCCAACGTCCTGACTTTC.

This chain connects TRBV2 to TRBJ2-5; the match to TRBD1 covers 7 bases. The J segment lost 0 bases and the V segment lost 7 bases, leaving 2 bases of the junction unmatched. Germline CDR1 SNHLY, CDR2 FYNNEI. There are 13 residues in the CDR3. The CDR3 sequence is CASNRGHQETQYF. CDR3 coding DNA: TGTGCCAGCAACAGGGGACACCAAGAGACCCAGTACTTC.

The rearrangement links TRBV11-3 to TRBJ1-1; D is unresolved. This CDR3 comprises 13 residues. Germline V gene sequence: CDR1 SGHNT, CDR2 YENEEA. V was clipped by 5 bases and J by 1 base, with 8 bases between them. The DNA of the CDR3 is TGTGCCAGCAGCGTGACACAGAACACTGAAGCTTTCTTT. It codes for CASSVTQNTEAFF.

The chain employs TRBV29-1 and TRBJ2-2; 7 bases are shared with TRBD2. Germline V gene sequence: CDR1 SQVTM, CDR2 ANQGSEA. V gave up 4 bases and J gave up 6 bases; unmatched junction bases: 8. There are 14 residues in the CDR3. This CDR3 reads CSVVGQGGSGELFF. CDR3 DNA sequence: TGCAGCGTTGTAGGGCAGGGAGGGTCCGGGGAGCTGTTTTTT.

The V gene is TRBV2, the J gene TRBJ1-4; D ambiguous. Per the germline V gene, CDR1 is SNHLY and CDR2 is FYNNEI. V was clipped by 3 bases and J by 7 bases, with 12 bases between them. This CDR3 has 14 residues. The DNA for the CDR3 is TGTGCCAGCAGTGACGGTGGGTCGGGTGAAAAACTGTTTTTT. Translation: CASSDGGSGEKLFF.

The V gene is TRBV7-2, the J gene TRBJ2-5; D may be TRBD2 (6 bases). V was clipped by 3 bases and J by 5 bases, with 10 bases between them. Looked up from germline, CDR1 is SGHTA and CDR2 is FQGNSA. The CDR3 spans 13 residues. CDR3 in DNA: TGTGCCAGCAGCTTGGGGGGTACGGAGACCCAGTACTTC. It yields the protein CASSLGGTETQYF.

This chain connects TRBV4-2 to TRBJ2-1; 14 bases fit TRBD2. Trimming removed 4 bases from V and 6 bases from J; junction bases left unmatched: 11. Per germline, CDR1 LGHNA and CDR2 YNFKEQ. The CDR3 is 18 amino acids. In nucleotides, the CDR3 is TGTGCCAGCAGCCCAGGGCCCCTTGGGACTAGCGGGGGCAATGAGCAGTTCTTC. This encodes CASSPGPLGTSGGNEQFF.

The CDR3 sequence is CSVINRVGGYTF. CDR3 nucleotide sequence: TGCAGCGTCATTAACAGGGTCGGTGGCTACACCTTC. V and J are TRBV29-1 and TRBJ1-2, with a tentative D call TRBD1 (6 bases). The CDR3 totals 12 residues. V was shortened by 6 bases and J by 7 bases, with 15 bases between the two germline ends. Per germline, CDR1 SQVTM and CDR2 ANQGSEA. Together with reference TRBV29-1 and TRBJ1-2, the CDR3 gives the full variable domain: SAVISQKPSRDICQRGTSLTIQCQVDSQVTMMFWYRQQPGQSLTLIATANQGSEATYESGFVIDKFPISRPNLTFSTLTVSNMSPEDSSIYLCSVINRVGGYTFGSGTRLTVV.

The CDR3 is CASSLSGGRYYNEQFF. Written as DNA, the CDR3 is TGTGCCAGCTCACTTTCGGGCGGGAGGTACTACAATGAGCAGTTCTTC. The chain carries TRBV18 and TRBJ2-1; 8 bases map to TRBD2. Losses at the gene ends were 4 bases for V and 3 bases for J; bases not matched to a gene: 8. This CDR3 spans 16 amino acids. Germline lookup yields CDR1 KGHSH and CDR2 LQKENI.

This clone was observed a few times. This chain connects TRBV5-1 to TRBJ2-3, with D possibly TRBD2 on 7 matching bases. V was pared by 3 bases and J by 6 bases, with 14 bases between. The CDR3 runs to 14 residues. The germline V gene has CDR1 SGHRS and CDR2 YFSETQ. The DNA of the CDR3 is TGCGCCAGCAGCTCTCGGGGGGCTTGGGATACGCAGTATTTT. Its translation is CASSSRGAWDTQYF. The complete variable domain, with remaining parts taken from reference TRBV5-1 and TRBJ2-3, reads KAGVTQTPRYLIKTRGQQVTLSCSPISGHRSVSWYQQTPGQGLQFLFEYFSETQRNKGNFPGRFSGRQFSNSRSEMNVSTLELGDSALYLCASSSRGAWDTQYFGPGTRLTVL.

The J gene is TRBJ2-2, the V gene TRBV30; 13 positions agree with TRBD2. CDR1 and CDR2 from the germline V gene are GTSNPN and SVGIG (reference sequence). The CDR3 runs to 17 residues. The V and J ends lost 1 base and 1 base, in that order; junction bases with no gene match: 3. CDR3 residues: CAWSETSGRMNTGELFF. In DNA, the CDR3 is TGTGCCTGGAGTGAGACTAGCGGGAGGATGAACACCGGGGAGCTGTTTTTT. The full variable domain, with the rest looked up from reference TRBV30 and TRBJ2-2, is SQTIHQWPATLVQPVGSPLSLECTVEGTSNPNLYWYRQAAGRGLQLLFYSVGIGQISSEVPQNLSASRPQDRQFILSSKKLLLSDSGFYLCAWSETSGRMNTGELFFGEGSRLTVL.

The chain couples TRBV11-1 to TRBJ2-7, with TRBD1 matching over 8 bases. V was clipped by 6 bases and J by 7 bases; unmatched bases: 11. Germline V gene data show CDR1 as SGHAT and CDR2 as FQDESV (reference sequence). The CDR3 totals 14 residues. The CDR3, as DNA: TGTGCCAGCAGTCCGGACAGGGACCACATGGAGCAGTACTTC. Residues: CASSPDRDHMEQYF.

The chain carries TRBV27 and TRBJ1-4, with TRBD1 identical over 8 bases. V trimming: 5 bases; J trimming: 7 bases; junction bases outside the gene matches: 6. Per the germline V gene, CDR1 is MNHEY and CDR2 is SMNVEV (reference sequence). The CDR3 length is 14 residues. The DNA of the CDR3 is TGTGCCAGCAGTGACAGGGGTATTACTGAAAAACTGTTTTTT. This gives the protein CASSDRGITEKLFF.

V is TRBV3-1 (or the pseudogene TRBV3-2) and J is TRBJ2-7; tentative D call: TRBD1 (5 bases). The V gene lost 1 base and the J gene lost 3 bases, with 13 bases spanning the gap. The CDR3 covers 15 residues. Germline CDR1 and CDR2: LGHDT and YNNKEL (reference sequence). CDR3: CASSQAAGHHYEQYF. Here the CDR3 DNA reads TGTGCCAGCAGCCAAGCGGCAGGGCATCACTACGAGCAGTACTTC.

J is TRBJ1-4 and V is TRBV6-4; 7 nucleotides align to TRBD1. CDR1 MRHNA and CDR2 SNTAGT come from the germline V gene. The CDR3 sequence is 14 residues long. Unmatched junction bases numbered 11, after V lost 6 bases and J lost 10 bases. The CDR3 nucleotides read TGTGCCAGCAGGGAACAGGGGAAGAAGGGAAAACTGTTTTTT. This encodes CASREQGKKGKLFF.

This chain joins TRBV5-6 and TRBJ1-5, with D unresolved. Germline lookup yields CDR1 SGHDT and CDR2 YYEEEE. V was clipped by 4 bases and J by 2 bases, with 7 bases between them. The CDR3 spans 13 residues. CDR3 residues: CASSQEGNQPQHF. CDR3 nucleotides: TGTGCCAGCAGCCAGGAAGGCAATCAGCCCCAGCATTTT.

The chain has TRBV5-4 and TRBJ1-2; D perhaps matches TRBD1 (6 bases). V was shortened by 3 bases and J by 4 bases, with 13 bases between the two germline ends. The germline V gene has CDR1 SGHNT and CDR2 YYREEE (reference sequence). The CDR3 consists of 14 residues. The CDR3 here is CASSYRDSGYGYTF. In DNA form, the CDR3 reads TGTGCCAGCAGCTACAGGGATTCGGGCTATGGCTACACCTTC.

The sample holds one count of this clone. The gene calls are TRBV18 and TRBJ1-1; D perhaps matches TRBD1 (6 bases). The V and J ends lost 4 bases and 10 bases respectively, with 13 bases between them. This CDR3 is 12 amino acids long. Germline V gives CDR1 KGHSH, CDR2 LQKENI. CDR3 in DNA: TGTGCCAGCTCACAAGCAGGGGAGATAGCTTTCTTT. This sequence encodes CASSQAGEIAFF.